The 18 T cell receptor beta chains below come from one sample, sequenced in a study of cytomegalovirus exposure and HLA in healthy donors. PCR employed 60 Vbeta and 13 Jbeta primers. Here immunoSEQ multiplex PCR was the method, and the copy in TCRdb shows in-frame clones only, minus some. The sample has about 150,000 clones, more than 75% seen once. Sequencing was performed on PBMCs. The origin of the receptors is a man in his thirties or forties in good health and CMV-seropositive.

The chain links TRBV5-7 to TRBJ1-1; 8 bases are shared with TRBD1. TRBV5-7 is sorted into the ORF group, with uncertain function. The CDR3 has 13 residues. V trimming: 5 bases; J trimming: 5 bases; junction bases outside the gene matches: 5. The CDR3 here is CASRPGQGTEAFF. CDR3 nucleotides: TGTGCCAGCAGGCCCGGACAGGGAACTGAAGCTTTCTTT.

The chain uses TRBV12-5 and TRBJ2-7; unclear D gene. The CDR3 covers 12 residues. V shed 5 bases and J shed 3 bases, with 8 bases lying between them. Per germline, CDR1 LGHNT and CDR2 FRNRAP. DNA for the CDR3: TGTGCTAGTGGTCCCTCGGGCTACGAGCAGTACTTC. This gives the protein CASGPSGYEQYF.

The chain couples TRBV6-5 to TRBJ1-2; the D gene is possibly TRBD1 (5 bases). The CDR3 spans 16 residues. Trimming cost V 2 bases and J 1 base, with 14 bases left between them. Per germline, CDR1 MNHEY and CDR2 SVGAGI. DNA of the CDR3: TGTGCCAGCAGTTACAGGGGTCATAGCTTTAACTATGGCTACACCTTC. Its translation: CASSYRGHSFNYGYTF.

The chain links TRBV9 to TRBJ2-1, with 10 bases fitting TRBD2. With 4 bases clipped from V and 12 bases from J, the junction kept 4 bases outside the gene matches. The CDR3 is 12 amino acids. Germline assignment: CDR1 SGDLS and CDR2 YYNGEE. In DNA form, the CDR3 reads TGTGCCAGCAGCCCCTTAGCGGGGGGGCAGTTCTTC. Protein: CASSPLAGGQFF.

The chain is built from TRBV9 and TRBJ1-2, with 7 bases aligning to TRBD1. Losses at the gene ends were 4 bases for V and 1 base for J; bases not matched to a gene: 7. CDR1 is SGDLS, CDR2 YYNGEE, per germline. The CDR3 totals 15 residues. For the CDR3, the DNA is TGTGCCAGCAGCCCCCCGACAGGGAATAACTATGGCTACACCTTC. This gives the protein CASSPPTGNNYGYTF.

The rearrangement uses TRBV4-2 and TRBJ1-6; 11 bases are shared with TRBD1. Germline lookup yields CDR1 LGHNA and CDR2 YNFKEQ. This CDR3 is built from 16 residues. The V gene end was trimmed by 0 bases and the J gene end by 10 bases; junction bases not matched to a gene: 5. The CDR3: CASSQDSGTGGSPLHF. The CDR3, as DNA: TGTGCCAGCAGCCAAGATTCGGGGACAGGGGGGTCACCCCTCCACTTT.

The CDR3 here is CASSLDEGQGAYEQYF. The CDR3 DNA follows: TGTGCCAGCAGCTTAGATGAGGGACAGGGGGCCTACGAGCAGTACTTC. This chain uses TRBV11-3 with TRBJ2-7; 11 nucleotides match TRBD1. Germline V CDR1 and CDR2: SGHNT, YENEEA. The trim removed 0 bases at V and 2 bases at J, leaving 3 bases unmatched. The CDR3 consists of 16 residues.

This clone was counted only a few times. This chain joins TRBV9 and TRBJ1-2; TRBD1 aligns across 8 bases. CDR3 length equals 16 residues. CDR1 and CDR2 from the germline V gene are SGDLS and YYNGEE. Trimming took 3 bases from V and 6 from J; bases not matched to a gene: 13. CDR3 residues: CASSGGDRYFVDGYTF. CDR3 coding DNA: TGTGCCAGCAGCGGGGGGGACAGGTACTTTGTCGATGGCTACACCTTC.

In its sample, this clone was seen once. This chain links TRBV7-9 with TRBJ2-3; 12 bases map to TRBD2. Germline assignment: CDR1 SEHNR and CDR2 FQNEAQ (reference sequence). V dropped 5 bases and J dropped 1; count of bases not matched to a gene: 7. The CDR3 is 17 amino acids. CDR3 DNA: TGTGCCAGCAGCGCCGGGACTAGCGGGCTAGGCACAGATACGCAGTATTTT. This sequence encodes CASSAGTSGLGTDTQYF.

This clone was found many times. The V call is TRBV4-1, the J call TRBJ1-1, with 10 bases aligning to TRBD1. Per the germline V gene, CDR1 is MGHRA and CDR2 is YSYEKL. This CDR3 contains 15 residues. J lost 4 bases, V lost 4 bases, and 6 bases had no gene match. This chain's CDR3 is CASSPTGGGGTEAFF. The CDR3 coding sequence is TGCGCCAGCAGCCCGACAGGGGGCGGAGGCACTGAAGCTTTCTTT.

The chain combines TRBV19 with TRBJ1-2; D is unresolved. The CDR3 is 12 residues long. Per the germline V gene, CDR1 is LNHDA and CDR2 is SQIVND (reference sequence). The V and J ends lost 6 bases and 7 bases respectively, with 12 bases between them. The CDR3 region is CASSPGGFGYTF. In DNA form, the CDR3 reads TGTGCCAGTAGCCCGGGAGGCTTTGGCTACACCTTC.

The chain employs TRBV6-5 and TRBJ1-2; 12 bases agree with TRBD1. The V segment lost 5 bases and the J segment 3 bases; nucleotides outside the gene matches: 4. The CDR3 has 15 amino acids. The germline V gene has CDR1 MNHEY and CDR2 SVGAGI. The CDR3: CASSAGTGGDYGYTF. The CDR3 nucleotides read TGTGCCAGCAGTGCCGGGACAGGGGGCGACTATGGCTACACCTTC.

J is TRBJ2-7 and V is TRBV7-9; TRBD2 agrees at 7 bases. There are 13 residues in the CDR3. V lost 0 bases and J lost 5; bases outside the gene matches: 1. From germline, CDR1 is SEHNR and CDR2 FQNEAQ (reference sequence). In nucleotides, the CDR3 is TGTGCCAGCAGCTTAGCGCGGGGGAACGAGCAGTACTTC. Protein sequence: CASSLARGNEQYF.

The chain recombines TRBV11-2 with TRBJ2-1, with TRBD1 matching over 11 bases. From germline, CDR1 is SGHAT and CDR2 FQNNGV. V lost 4 bases to trimming and J lost 3 bases; unmatched junction nucleotides: 8. The CDR3 is 17 amino acids. DNA of the CDR3: TGTGCCAGCAGCTCACCCTCGGGACAGGGGGTCTACAATGAGCAGTTCTTC. Its translation: CASSSPSGQGVYNEQFF.

This clone showed up just once. The V gene is TRBV4-2, the J gene TRBJ2-3, with D possibly TRBD2 on 6 matching bases. The CDR3 has 14 residues. CDR1 and CDR2 (germline): LGHNA, YNFKEQ. V lost 6 bases and J 3 bases, leaving 13 bases between the germline ends. CDR3 in DNA: TGTGCCAGCAGGGGCGGTGGAGGGACAGATACGCAGTATTTT. Protein: CASRGGGGTDTQYF.

This clone is a singleton in its sample. The junction does not match germline at one end; this may be a read error. The rearrangement links TRBV6-5 to TRBJ1-1; D not certain. The CDR3 consists of 15 residues. Germline CDR1 MNHEY, CDR2 SVGAGI. CDR3 amino acids: CASSYSARLNPEAFF. CDR3 coding DNA: TGTGCCAGCAGTTACAGCGCACGTTTGAACCCTGAAGCTTTCTTT.

The rearrangement uses TRBV19 and TRBJ1-2; a possible D gene is TRBD1 (5 bases). The V gene's germline CDR1 is LNHDA and CDR2 SQIVND (reference sequence). V was trimmed by 6 bases and J by 1 base, leaving 12 bases between them. The CDR3 has 14 amino acids. The CDR3 reads CASSRVGNNYGYTF. Here the CDR3 DNA reads TGTGCCAGTAGCAGGGTGGGGAATAACTATGGCTACACCTTC.

This sequence joins TRBV5-1 and TRBJ1-3; no definite D call. V was trimmed by 0 bases and J by 0 bases, leaving 10 bases between them. Germline V gives CDR1 SGHRS, CDR2 YFSETQ. The CDR3 has 16 residues. Written as DNA, the CDR3 is TGCGCCAGCAGCTTGGCCGTAGGGAGCTCTGGAAACACCATATATTTT. Translating it yields CASSLAVGSSGNTIYF.